This T cell receptor (beta chain) was obtained from a study of blood T cells in healthy people across ages. With a J-beta primer mix and a sample-barcoded 5' primer, a second PCR ran 7 to 11 cycles. TCRdb processed the 5' RACE reads anew with MiXCR; each CDR3 protein has one entry. Of about 1 million distinct CDR3 sequences listed, under 55% were seen once; the top ten hold approximately 20%. With 6 bases clipped from V and 0 bases from J, the junction kept 11 bases outside the gene matches. Germline CDR1 reads DFQATT; CDR2 reads SNEGSKA (reference sequence). CDR3 length: 16 residues. Peripheral blood was drawn, about 9.7 milliliters per donor.

The chain combines TRBV20-1 with TRBJ2-1, with TRBD2 matching over 7 bases. The origin of this receptor is a woman in her sixties in good health. The specimen was blood. The DNA of the CDR3 is TGCAGTGCCCCGGGAGGCCCCAGTCCCTCCTACAATGAGCAGTTCTTC. It codes for CSAPGGPSPSYNEQFF.